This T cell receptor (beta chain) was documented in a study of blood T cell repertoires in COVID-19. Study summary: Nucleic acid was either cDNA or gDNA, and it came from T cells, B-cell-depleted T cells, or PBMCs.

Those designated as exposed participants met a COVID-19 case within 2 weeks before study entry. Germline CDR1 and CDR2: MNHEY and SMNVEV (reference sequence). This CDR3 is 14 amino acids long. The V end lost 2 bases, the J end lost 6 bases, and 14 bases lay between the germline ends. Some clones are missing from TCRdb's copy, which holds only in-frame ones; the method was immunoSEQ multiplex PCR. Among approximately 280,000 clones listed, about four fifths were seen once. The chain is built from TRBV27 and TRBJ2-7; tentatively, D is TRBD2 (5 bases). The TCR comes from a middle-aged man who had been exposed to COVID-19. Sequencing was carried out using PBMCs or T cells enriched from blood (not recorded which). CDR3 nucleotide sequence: TGTGCCAGCAGTTTAGCCGGGAACCTGGCCGAGCAGTACTTC. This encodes CASSLAGNLAEQYF.